This paragraph covers one T cell receptor (beta chain) sequence. What it recognizes is unknown. This PCR relied on a set of 60 Vbeta primers and 13 Jbeta primers. Measured with immunoSEQ multiplex PCR; TCRdb has only the in-frame clones, and not every one. This table has 180,000 or so clones, roughly 80% appearing once. This sample was included in a study of cytomegalovirus exposure and HLA in healthy donors. Study outcomes and limitations: The classifier was said to identify cytomegalovirus status with high specificity and sensitivity. It was 150 or so TCR beta chains that were listed as cytomegalovirus-associated. In vitro assays verified that three CMV-associated chains recognized CMV antigens specifically.

This CDR3 has 19 residues. Losses at the gene ends were 3 bases for V and 2 bases for J; bases not matched to a gene: 19. Germline lookup yields CDR1 SQVTM and CDR2 ANQGSEA. The clonotype was recovered from a woman aged 18-29 years in good health and CMV-seropositive. The specimen sequenced was PBMCs. The chain joins TRBV29-1 to TRBJ2-3; 8 positions agree with TRBD2. The CDR3 bases are TGCAGCGTTGATGGCGTCCCCGGGGGGGCGAGCCCACACACAGATACGCAGTATTTT. Protein: CSVDGVPGGASPHTDTQYF.